Here is one TCR beta chain with its context. The antigen is not known. The CDR3 runs 12 residues. Germline V gene lookup returns CDR1 DFQATT and CDR2 SNEGSKA (reference sequence). Trimming took 4 bases from V and 2 from J, leaving 8 bases between them. This specimen belongs to a study of blood T cells in healthy people across ages. Study-wide results and caveats: Getting older went along with TCR beta diversity per million T cells dropping roughly linearly.

Healthy Caucasians from Russia aged 6 to 90 served as donors. At least 6 million PBMCs were isolated per sample. Then a second PCR, running roughly 7 to 12 cycles, was carried out with a sample-barcoded 5' primer and a J-beta primer mix. TCRdb passed the 5' RACE reads through MiXCR, listing each CDR3 protein once. Counted here are 1,500,000 or so distinct CDR3 sequences, roughly 64% occurring once; the ten biggest clones make up 6.5% to 8%. This chain joins TRBV20-1 and TRBJ2-5, with no clear D. Sequencing was done on a sample of blood. The receptor's source is a man aged 18 to 29 in good health. CDR3 in DNA: TGCAGTGCTATCCAGAGTCAAGAGACCCAGTACTTC. It codes for CSAIQSQETQYF.